The sequence of this TCR beta chain was determined in a study of blood T cell repertoires in COVID-19. Across the whole study: Specimens from acute and convalescent COVID-19 originated in the United States, Italy and Spain.

Germline assignment: CDR1 MDHEN and CDR2 SYDVKM. V trimming: 5 bases; J trimming: 3 bases; junction bases outside the gene matches: 7. There are 14 residues in the CDR3. In the source study's methods: Nucleated cell number was recorded as an estimate derived from reference gene primer amplification. Generated by immunoSEQ multiplex PCR, the TCRdb table keeps only in-frame clones and is missing some. That table gives V, J and clone size, and the DNA gave D and trimming. The profile covers some 200,000 clones, with 84% appearing a single time and about 7.3% taken by the ten largest. In this sample, this clone turned up once.

This clonotype was sampled from a woman aged 50 to 65 with active or convalescent COVID-19. The chain uses TRBV28 and TRBJ2-7; TRBD1 matches 7 bases. Sequencing input: peripheral blood. The CDR3 DNA reads TGTGCCAGCAGTCCACCGGGACAGCTCTACGAGCAGTACTTC. Encoded protein: CASSPPGQLYEQYF.